The 27 T cell receptor beta chains below were found in one sample sequenced in a study of T cells in Graves' hyperthyroidism and ophthalmopathy. Amplification yielded TCR beta CDR3 regions, with RNA transcripts as the source. Using the HTBI primer set, a first-round RT-PCR was run on the TCR CDR3. One entry per CDR3 protein results from TCRdb running MiXCR on the multiplex PCR reads. The sample holds around 600,000 distinct CDR3 sequences, more than 14% seen once. Source material: blood. Receptors were obtained from a woman aged 45-65 years with Graves' ophthalmopathy.

The V and J genes are TRBV28 and TRBJ2-4; no reliable D call. The V gene lost 4 bases and the J gene lost 5 bases, with 9 bases spanning the gap. The germline V gene encodes CDR1 MDHEN and CDR2 SYDVKM. This CDR3 is 13 amino acids long. CDR3 region: CASSSSFQNIQYF. The CDR3 DNA is TGTGCCAGCAGTTCCAGTTTTCAAAACATTCAGTACTTC.

The sample holds many counts of this clonotype. This chain uses TRBV10-3 with TRBJ2-1; D is uncertain. Per the germline V gene, CDR1 is ENHRY and CDR2 is SYGVKD. V lost 4 bases, J lost 6 bases, and 10 bases lay in between. The CDR3 sequence is 13 residues long. CDR3 bases: TGTGCCATCAGTGTATTTAGTGGCAATGAGCAGTTCTTC. It is translated as CAISVFSGNEQFF.

As to this clonotype: A clone one base away is much larger, so this may be a read error. Since no conserved phenylalanine or tryptophan closes the CDR3, a read error is the likely cause. This chain joins TRBV7-2 and TRBJ1-5; D is undetermined. This CDR3 region has 13 residues. Germline CDR1 SGHTA, CDR2 FQGNSA. Deletions cut 8 bases from V and 0 bases from J, with 8 bases between. The CDR3 region has the DNA TGTGCCAGCGCCATTCATAGCAATCAGCCCCAGCATCTT. It encodes CASAIHSNQPQHL.

This clonotype was counted many times. The chain couples TRBV14 to TRBJ2-1; unclear D gene. V lost 4 bases and J 3 bases, leaving 10 bases between the germline ends. CDR1 SGHDN and CDR2 FVKESK come from the germline V gene. CDR3 size: 14 residues. The CDR3 region is CASSLEGFYNEQFF. CDR3 sequence (DNA): TGTGCCAGCAGCCTCGAAGGTTTCTACAATGAGCAGTTCTTC.

This clonotype was observed a few times. The chain links TRBV9 to TRBJ2-3; D remains unclear. The CDR3 is made up of 15 amino acids. Trimming removed 2 bases at V and 0 bases at J, with 10 bases between. Germline-derived CDR1 and CDR2 are SGDLS and YYNGEE. The chain's CDR3 is CASSVQSTSTDTQYF. As DNA, the CDR3 is TGTGCCAGCAGCGTCCAATCTACTAGCACAGATACGCAGTATTTT.

This clonotype was counted at least ten times. The CDR3 is CATSDSHRGPIRYNEQFF. CDR3 DNA sequence: TGTGCCACCAGTGATTCCCACAGGGGGCCTATTCGCTACAATGAGCAGTTCTTC. The chain couples TRBV24-1 to TRBJ2-1, with TRBD1 matching 9 bases. The germline V gene encodes CDR1 KGHDR and CDR2 SFDVKD. The CDR3 has 18 residues. After removal of 2 bases from V and 3 bases from J, the junction contained 10 bases not matched to a gene.

V and J are TRBV29-1 and TRBJ1-2; 11 bases match TRBD1. The J segment lost 7 bases and the V segment lost 6 bases, leaving 7 bases of the junction unmatched. There are 13 residues in the CDR3. CDR1 is SQVTM and CDR2 is ANQGSEA in the germline V gene. CDR3 loop: CSVGTGGKTGYTF. Written as DNA, the CDR3 is TGCAGCGTAGGGACAGGGGGTAAGACTGGCTACACCTTC.

The chain links TRBV14 to TRBJ2-2, with D unresolved. This CDR3 spans 17 amino acids. V lost 1 base to trimming and J lost 2 bases, with 14 bases between them. The germline gives CDR1 SGHDN, CDR2 FVKESK. The CDR3 is CASSQGVESDNTGELFF. DNA for the CDR3: TGTGCCAGCAGCCAAGGTGTGGAATCAGACAACACCGGGGAGCTGTTTTTT.

This chain joins TRBV19 and TRBJ2-7, with D perhaps being TRBD1 or TRBD2 (6 bases each). Germline V gene sequence: CDR1 LNHDA, CDR2 SQIVND (reference sequence). The CDR3 runs 14 residues. V lost 2 bases and J 5 bases, leaving 13 bases between the germline ends. CDR3 DNA: TGTGCCAGTAGTATAAACGGGGGCATGAACGAGCAGTACTTC. Its protein is CASSINGGMNEQYF.

The chain couples TRBV6-2 or TRBV6-3 to TRBJ2-4; D perhaps matches TRBD1 (5 bases). This CDR3 is built from 14 residues. Germline CDR1 and CDR2: MNHEY and SVGEGT. V was trimmed by 6 bases and J by 4 bases, leaving 13 bases between them. The CDR3 sequence is CASRQDQLKNIQYF. The CDR3, as DNA: TGTGCCAGCAGACAGGATCAACTAAAAAACATTCAGTACTTC.

This clonotype was found a few times. The J gene is TRBJ1-2, the V gene TRBV19, with D uncertain. V dropped 3 bases and J dropped 3 bases, with 11 bases sitting between them. The CDR3 sequence is 14 residues long. The germline V gene has CDR1 LNHDA and CDR2 SQIVND (reference sequence). CDR3 loop: CASSIRQSDYGYTF. Written as DNA, the CDR3 is TGTGCCAGTAGTATCCGGCAGTCTGACTATGGCTACACCTTC. The variable domain in full, completed from reference TRBV19 and TRBJ1-2, reads DGGITQSPKYLFRKEGQNVTLSCEQNLNHDAMYWYRQDPGQGLRLIYYSQIVNDFQKGDIAEGYSVSREKKESFPLTVTSAQKNPTAFYLCASSIRQSDYGYTFGSGTRLTVV.

As to this clonotype: This likely comes from a read error, as the CDR3 has no conserved phenylalanine or tryptophan at its end. The chain is built from TRBV20-1 and TRBJ2-7; TRBD1 agrees at 9 bases. Trimming cost V 4 bases and J 7 bases; bases outside gene matches: 5. CDR3 length: 12 residues. From germline, CDR1 is DFQATT and CDR2 SNEGSKA (reference sequence). Here the CDR3 DNA reads TGCAGTGCTAAAGGACAGGGGTTAGAGCAGTACCTC. Protein sequence: CSAKGQGLEQYL.

This clonotype was detected ten times or more. The V gene is TRBV20-1, the J gene TRBJ2-5; 9 bases align to TRBD1. J gave up 5 bases and V 1 base, and 8 bases lay outside the gene matches. Per germline, CDR1 DFQATT and CDR2 SNEGSKA (reference sequence). The CDR3 length is 15 residues. CDR3 in DNA: TGCAGTGCTAGAGGACAGGGGGGATTTTTGGAGACCCAGTACTTC. Amino acids: CSARGQGGFLETQYF.

This clonotype was observed many times. This chain joins TRBV7-3 and TRBJ2-1, with TRBD2 matching over 14 bases. Germline V gene sequence: CDR1 SGHTA, CDR2 FQGTGA. The CDR3 loop spans 17 amino acids. The V segment lost 5 bases and the J segment 8 bases; nucleotides outside the gene matches: 11. In nucleotides, the CDR3 is TGTGCCAGCAGCCTCGCACCGGGGACTAGCGGGAGCCATGAGCAGTTCTTC. Translating gives CASSLAPGTSGSHEQFF.

V and J are TRBV27 and TRBJ1-4; no firm D call. Germline lookup yields CDR1 MNHEY and CDR2 SMNVEV (reference sequence). The CDR3 consists of 15 residues. V lost 5 bases and J lost 3, with 13 bases in between. The CDR3 region has the DNA TGTGCCAGCAGTCAGAAGGGAGCGGCTAATGAAAAACTGTTTTTT. Translating gives CASSQKGAANEKLFF.

This clonotype was counted at least ten times. The rearrangement links TRBV29-1 to TRBJ2-3; 10 nucleotides match TRBD2. CDR1 and CDR2 from the germline V gene are SQVTM and ANQGSEA. With V trimmed by 6 bases and J by 4 bases, 16 bases remained unmatched. The CDR3 has 17 amino acids. CDR3 in amino acids: CSVSLSAGGPTADTQYF. CDR3 coding DNA: TGCAGCGTCTCTTTGTCAGCGGGAGGGCCGACCGCAGATACGCAGTATTTT.

The table lists this clonotype with many counts. The chain is built from TRBV28 and TRBJ2-2; 13 nucleotides line up with TRBD2. The CDR3 is 16 residues long. Germline lookup yields CDR1 MDHEN and CDR2 SYDVKM. The V segment lost 7 bases and the J segment 5 bases; nucleotides outside the gene matches: 7. This CDR3 is CASNPPGLAGTGELFF. The CDR3 DNA sequence: TGTGCCAGCAATCCTCCGGGACTAGCGGGGACCGGGGAGCTGTTTTTT.

The V and J genes are TRBV20-1 and TRBJ2-5, with D perhaps TRBD2 (5 bases). The V gene lost 3 bases and the J gene lost 5 bases, with 10 bases spanning the gap. The germline CDR1 and CDR2 sequences are DFQATT and SNEGSKA (reference sequence). The CDR3 loop spans 12 amino acids. This chain's CDR3 is CSARSGSETQYF. The CDR3 DNA sequence: TGCAGTGCTAGGTCGGGGTCGGAGACCCAGTACTTC.

The genes are TRBV9 and TRBJ1-1; 7 nucleotides align to TRBD1. The V gene's germline CDR1 is SGDLS and CDR2 YYNGEE. CDR3 length: 13 residues. Trimming at V came to 3 bases and at J to 3 bases, leaving 2 bases not matched to a gene. CDR3 coding DNA: TGTGCCAGCAGCGCGGGACAGCACACTGAAGCTTTCTTT. Translation: CASSAGQHTEAFF.

There are many counts of this clonotype. V gene TRBV7-2 combines with J gene TRBJ2-7; D gene uncertain. This CDR3 has 15 amino acids. Trimming pared 5 bases from V and 2 bases from J, leaving 16 bases between. Looked up from germline, CDR1 is SGHTA and CDR2 is FQGNSA. DNA of the CDR3: TGTGCCAGCAGCCGACGGGCCCAAGAAGCCTACGAGCAGTACTTC. Amino acids: CASSRRAQEAYEQYF.

This clonotype showed up many times. This chain links TRBV5-1 with TRBJ1-1, with 9 bases fitting TRBD1. CDR1 is SGHRS, CDR2 YFSETQ, per germline. The junction had 7 bases not matched to a gene; V was cut back by 3 bases and J by 4 bases. The CDR3 consists of 15 residues. CDR3 nucleotides: TGCGCCAGCAGCTCGGAGGGACAGGGTGTCACTGAAGCTTTCTTT. It yields the protein CASSSEGQGVTEAFF.

This clonotype was seen repeatedly, ten times or more. The rearrangement links TRBV11-2 to TRBJ1-1, with a weak D call TRBD1 (5 bases). The germline gives CDR1 SGHAT, CDR2 FQNNGV. This CDR3 has 15 residues. V lost 5 bases to trimming and J lost 0 bases, with 13 bases between them. DNA of the CDR3: TGTGCCAGCAGCCCTTGGGGACGAATGAACACTGAAGCTTTCTTT. Its translation is CASSPWGRMNTEAFF.

The chain is built from TRBV7-8 and TRBJ1-5, with no clear D. The V end was cut by 0 bases, the J end by 1 base, with 13 bases between. CDR3 size: 17 residues. Germline V gene lookup returns CDR1 SGHVS and CDR2 FQNEAQ. The CDR3 coding sequence is TGTGCCAGCAGCTTAGCTGTGAGCTTGGGAAGCAATCAGCCCCAGCATTTT. It translates to CASSLAVSLGSNQPQHF.

V is TRBV28 and J is TRBJ2-1; TRBD1 aligns across 12 bases. CDR1 MDHEN and CDR2 SYDVKM come from the germline V gene. The CDR3 loop spans 15 amino acids. V lost 5 bases, J lost 9 bases, and 8 bases stayed unmatched. CDR3 loop: CASSPPGQGATEQFF. For the CDR3, the DNA is TGTGCCAGCAGTCCACCGGGACAGGGGGCGACTGAGCAGTTCTTC.

This clonotype came up many times. The rearrangement joins TRBV3-1 to TRBJ2-3, with TRBD2 as a possible D gene (6 bases). The germline V gene encodes CDR1 LGHDT and CDR2 YNNKEL (reference sequence). V lost 2 bases and J 2 bases, leaving 11 bases between the germline ends. The CDR3 is 15 amino acids. The CDR3 bases are TGTGCCAGCAGCCAACGGCGGGGCCCCACAGATACGCAGTATTTT. The encoded protein is CASSQRRGPTDTQYF.

This clonotype has a count of ten or more. The chain employs TRBV27 and TRBJ2-7; 7 bases fit TRBD1. CDR1 and CDR2 (germline): MNHEY, SMNVEV (reference sequence). The ends lost 6 bases at V and 2 bases at J; junction bases unmatched: 7. The CDR3 sequence is 14 residues long. CDR3: CASRSGQVTYEQYF. CDR3 DNA: TGTGCCAGCAGGAGTGGACAGGTTACCTACGAGCAGTACTTC.

This clonotype has more than one count but fewer than ten. The gene calls are TRBV9 and TRBJ2-5, with TRBD1 matching 7 bases. The V gene's germline CDR1 is SGDLS and CDR2 YYNGEE. This CDR3 is built from 16 residues. After removal of 4 bases from V and 2 bases from J, the junction contained 11 bases not matched to a gene. The CDR3 DNA reads TGTGCCAGCAGCCCCCGACAGGGTTTCTGGCAAGAGACCCAGTACTTC. This codes for CASSPRQGFWQETQYF.